The 21 T cell receptor beta chains in this list originate from one sample, sequenced in a study of response to subunit inactivated influenza vaccine. TCRdb reanalysed the RT-PCR reads using MiXCR and keeps one entry per CDR3 protein. This sample has hundreds of thousands of distinct CDR3 sequences, with 21% found just once. The sequencing used PBMCs from blood, collected around 22 months after vaccination. The source of these receptors is a man aged 50-75 years who received an inactivated influenza vaccine.

This clonotype was observed a single time. The CDR3 region has the DNA TGCAGTGCTAGAGCGGACATAGACTACGAGCAGTACTTC. Its protein is CSARADIDYEQYF. The rearrangement links TRBV20-1 to TRBJ2-7; tentatively, D is TRBD1 (5 bases). V was shortened by 1 base and J by 3 bases, with 10 bases between the two germline ends. The germline CDR1 and CDR2 sequences are DFQATT and SNEGSKA (reference sequence). The CDR3 is 13 residues long.

V is TRBV4-2 and J is TRBJ1-5, with D tentatively TRBD1 (5 bases). CDR3 size: 15 residues. The V gene lost 0 bases and the J gene lost 3 bases, with 9 bases spanning the gap. The germline V gene has CDR1 LGHNA and CDR2 YNFKEQ. The CDR3 loop is CASSQDATDNQPQHF. The CDR3, as DNA: TGTGCCAGCAGCCAAGATGCGACAGACAATCAGCCCCAGCATTTT.

The chain recombines TRBV24-1 with TRBJ2-1; D may correspond to TRBD1 or TRBD2 (6 bases each). Germline V gene sequence: CDR1 KGHDR, CDR2 SFDVKD. This CDR3 region has 15 residues. V was clipped by 1 base and J by 6 bases, with 12 bases between them. The CDR3 region has the DNA TGTGCCACCAGTGATTTCCCCAGGGGAGGCAATGAGCAGTTCTTC. Residues: CATSDFPRGGNEQFF.

This sequence joins TRBV6-1 and TRBJ2-7; D possibly corresponds to TRBD2 (6 bases). CDR3 length: 13 amino acids. Germline lookup yields CDR1 MNHNS and CDR2 SASEGT. V gave up 11 bases and J gave up 2 bases, with 16 bases separating them. The CDR3 DNA sequence: TGTGCCGGGTGCGGGACTCCAGCCTACGAGCAGTACTTC. This translates into CAGCGTPAYEQYF.

V is TRBV24-1 and J is TRBJ1-5, with D hard to call. CDR3 size: 13 residues. The germline V and J ends were trimmed by 0 bases and 6 bases, with 5 bases remaining between them. Germline CDR1 KGHDR, CDR2 SFDVKD. This CDR3 is CATSDLGSQPQHF. DNA for the CDR3: TGTGCCACCAGTGATTTGGGAAGTCAGCCCCAGCATTTT.

The table lists this clonotype with many counts. V gene TRBV6-2 or TRBV6-3 combines with J gene TRBJ1-1; D might be TRBD1 (6 bases). Germline values: CDR1 MNHEY, CDR2 SVGEGT. With 4 bases removed from V and 8 bases from J, the gap between germline ends came to 11 bases. The CDR3 contains 12 residues. The CDR3 here is CASSWGASEAFF. DNA of the CDR3: TGTGCCAGCAGTTGGGGGGCCTCAGAAGCTTTCTTT.

This sequence joins TRBV12-3 or TRBV12-4 and TRBJ1-1; D unresolved. The CDR3 sequence is 14 residues long. V lost 1 base, J lost 6 bases, and 12 bases lay in between. CDR3 sequence reads: CASSLGVVRSEAFF. In DNA, the CDR3 is TGTGCCAGCAGTTTAGGGGTTGTTCGGTCTGAAGCTTTCTTT.

This clonotype was counted a few times. This CDR3 reads CASSLGPEGVRAFF. In DNA, the CDR3 is TGTGCCAGCAGCTTGGGGCCGGAGGGGGTTAGGGCTTTCTTT. The genes are TRBV5-4 and TRBJ1-1, with a tentative D call TRBD1 (6 bases). The CDR3 is 14 residues long. V was trimmed by 0 bases and J by 11 bases, leaving 17 bases between them. Per the germline V gene, CDR1 is SGHNT and CDR2 is YYREEE (reference sequence).

This clonotype occurred a few times. The genes are TRBV20-1 and TRBJ2-5; D ambiguous. In germline, CDR1 is DFQATT, CDR2 SNEGSKA (reference sequence). Trimming cost V 2 bases and J 1 base, with 5 bases left between them. CDR3 length: 12 amino acids. As DNA, the CDR3 is TGCAGTGCTAGACAGATCCAAGAGACCCAGTACTTC. Translation: CSARQIQETQYF.

The rearrangement joins TRBV4-3 to TRBJ2-1; D ambiguous. Trimming removed 3 bases at V and 12 bases at J, with 21 bases between. CDR3 length: 15 amino acids. Looked up from germline, CDR1 is LGHNA and CDR2 is YSLEER. DNA of the CDR3: TGCGCCAGCAGCCAGGACGTTCACTCAAAAATCGGGCAGTTCTTC. This codes for CASSQDVHSKIGQFF.

This clonotype was observed at least ten times. The rearrangement links TRBV10-3 to TRBJ1-1; no reliable D call. The CDR3 is made up of 14 amino acids. CDR1 and CDR2 (germline): ENHRY, SYGVKD. Trimming cost V 8 bases and J 1 base, with 14 bases left between them. CDR3 residues: CAISGAPANTEAFF. The CDR3 DNA follows: TGTGCCATCTCAGGAGCCCCGGCGAACACTGAAGCTTTCTTT.

This clonotype turned up a few times. This chain connects TRBV28 to TRBJ2-3, with TRBD2 matching over 9 bases. The CDR3 extends over 20 amino acids. Germline V gives CDR1 MDHEN, CDR2 SYDVKM. V was clipped by 6 bases and J by 0 bases; unmatched bases: 19. The CDR3 nucleotides are TGTGCCAGCAGCCCACCCCTAAGTAGTAGCGGGAGAGCTAGCACAGATACGCAGTATTTT. Amino acid sequence: CASSPPLSSSGRASTDTQYF.

V is TRBV5-1 and J is TRBJ1-1; perhaps TRBD1 as D (6 bases). Between the trimmed V and J ends, which lost 0 bases and 9 bases, there was a span of 12 bases. CDR1 and CDR2 (germline): SGHRS, YFSETQ. The CDR3 is 13 amino acids. CDR3: CASSLEAGVKAFF. The CDR3 DNA is TGCGCCAGCAGCTTGGAGGCAGGGGTTAAAGCTTTCTTT.

This chain uses TRBV29-1 with TRBJ2-3; 10 positions match TRBD2. V lost 7 bases, J lost 5 bases, and 6 bases stayed unmatched. This CDR3 contains 13 residues. CDR1 is SQVTM and CDR2 is ANQGSEA in the germline V gene. This CDR3 is CSAGTSARDTQYF. The CDR3, as DNA: TGCAGCGCCGGGACTAGCGCGAGAGATACGCAGTATTTT.

This clonotype was counted between two and nine times. The CDR3 protein is CASSRTAYNEKLFF. DNA of the CDR3: TGTGCCAGCAGTCGGACAGCTTACAATGAAAAACTGTTTTTT. The V and J genes are TRBV6-1 and TRBJ1-4; TRBD1 might be the D (6 bases). From germline, CDR1 is MNHNS and CDR2 SASEGT. Between the trimmed V and J ends, which lost 5 bases and 5 bases, there was a span of 12 bases. The CDR3 runs to 14 residues.

CDR3 residues: CASSTTGLAGGPSYNEQFF. For the CDR3, the DNA is TGTGCCAGCAGTACCACCGGACTAGCGGGAGGGCCCTCCTACAATGAGCAGTTCTTC. The chain has TRBV12-3 or TRBV12-4 and TRBJ2-1, with 15 bases identical to TRBD2. Losses at the gene ends were 5 bases for V and 0 bases for J; bases not matched to a gene: 8. This CDR3 region has 19 residues.

This clonotype was recorded at least ten times. V and J are TRBV6-1 and TRBJ1-2, with D perhaps TRBD1 (5 bases). CDR1 is MNHNS and CDR2 is SASEGT in the germline V gene. With 7 bases removed from V and 8 bases from J, the gap between germline ends came to 20 bases. The CDR3 runs 14 residues. The DNA for the CDR3 is TGTGCCAGCACGTCCATTCAGGGTCCCTACGGCTACACCTTC. It encodes CASTSIQGPYGYTF.

This clonotype was seen a handful of times. The CDR3 is CASTRRISSYEQYF. The DNA of the CDR3 is TGTGCCAGCACCCGGCGGATCAGCTCCTACGAGCAGTACTTC. The rearrangement uses TRBV28 and TRBJ2-7; D is unresolved. The germline CDR1 and CDR2 sequences are MDHEN and SYDVKM. The CDR3 has 14 amino acids. Trimming left V 7 bases short and J 0 bases short, with 13 bases between.

The rearrangement joins TRBV6-2 or TRBV6-3 to TRBJ2-4, with D tentatively TRBD1 (6 bases). There are 20 residues in the CDR3. V lost 0 bases to trimming and J lost 0 bases, with 21 bases between them. Looked up from germline, CDR1 is MNHEY and CDR2 is SVGEGT. The CDR3 region has the DNA TGTGCCAGCAGTTACTCGACATTGGACAGACTAAATTCAGCCAAAAACATTCAGTACTTC. Translated, it gives CASSYSTLDRLNSAKNIQYF.

The V and J genes are TRBV18 and TRBJ1-2; 7 bases line up with TRBD1. The V and J ends lost 2 bases and 1 base, in that order; junction bases with no gene match: 7. This CDR3 comprises 16 residues. Germline-derived CDR1 and CDR2 are KGHSH and LQKENI. Here the CDR3 DNA reads TGTGCCAGCTCACCATCCAGGGGGATTTATAACTATGGCTACACCTTC. Translating it yields CASSPSRGIYNYGYTF.

This chain connects TRBV20-1 to TRBJ2-3, with TRBD2 matching over 12 bases. This CDR3 region has 15 residues. Germline V gene data show CDR1 as DFQATT and CDR2 as SNEGSKA (reference sequence). The CDR3 DNA follows: TGCAGCGCCCGGCGACTAGCGGGAGGCACAGATACGCAGTATTTT. This codes for CSARRLAGGTDTQYF.